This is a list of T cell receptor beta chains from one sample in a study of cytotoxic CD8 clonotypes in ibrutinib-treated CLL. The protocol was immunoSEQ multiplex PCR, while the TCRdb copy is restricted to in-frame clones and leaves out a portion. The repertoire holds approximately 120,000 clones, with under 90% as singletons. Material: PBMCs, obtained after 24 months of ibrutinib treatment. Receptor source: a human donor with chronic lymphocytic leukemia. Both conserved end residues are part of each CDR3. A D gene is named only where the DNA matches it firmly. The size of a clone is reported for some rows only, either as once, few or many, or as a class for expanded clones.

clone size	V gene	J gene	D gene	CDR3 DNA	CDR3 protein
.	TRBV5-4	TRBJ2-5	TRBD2	TGTGCCAGCAGCCCTGGTGCCCTAGCGGGGGTCCAAGAGACCCAGTACTTC	CASSPGALAGVQETQYF
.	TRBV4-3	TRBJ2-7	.	TGCGCCAGCAGCCAACAACATGGGGGCTCCTACGAGCAGTACTTC	CASSQQHGGSYEQYF
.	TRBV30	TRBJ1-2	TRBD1	TGTGCCTGGAGCCCCCCCTTGGGACAGGGGGCCTATGGCTACACCTTC	CAWSPPLGQGAYGYTF
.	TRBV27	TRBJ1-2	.	TGTGCCAGCAGTTTACGCACAGGGACCGATGGCTACACCTTC	CASSLRTGTDGYTF
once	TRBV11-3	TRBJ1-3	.	TGTGCCAGCAGCTTCTCCGCTGACTCTGGAAACACCATATATTTT	CASSFSADSGNTIYF
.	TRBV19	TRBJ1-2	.	TGTGCCAGTAGTACGCCTAACTATGGCTACACCTTC	CASSTPNYGYTF
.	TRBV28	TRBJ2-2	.	TGTGCCAGCAGTTTCGGGGCAGGACATAAGACGTACACCGGGGAGCTGTTTTTT	CASSFGAGHKTYTGELFF
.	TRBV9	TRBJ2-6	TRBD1	TGTGCCAGCTCGCAAACAGGGGGCATTGGGGCCAACGTCCTGACTTTC	CASSQTGGIGANVLTF
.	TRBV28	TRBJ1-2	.	TGTGCCAGCATACAGGGCGTCTATGGCTACACCTTC	CASIQGVYGYTF
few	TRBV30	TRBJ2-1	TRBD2	TGTGCCTGGAGGGACGCGGGAGCGGGGCCTTACAATGAGCAGTTCTTC	CAWRDAGAGPYNEQFF
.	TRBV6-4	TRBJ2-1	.	TGTGCCAGCAGTGGCCAGACGGGCTCCTACAATGAGCAGTTCTTC	CASSGQTGSYNEQFF
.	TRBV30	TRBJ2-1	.	TGTGCCTGGAGTAATTGGGGCGGAAAGTCCTACAATGAGCAGTTCTTC	CAWSNWGGKSYNEQFF
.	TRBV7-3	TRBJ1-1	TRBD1	TGTGCCAGCAGTAAACAGGGGGCGCTGGCTGAAGCTTTCTTT	CASSKQGALAEAFF
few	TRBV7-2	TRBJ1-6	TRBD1	TGTGCCAGCAGCCTCGGACAGGTGGGGAATTCACCCCTCCACTTT	CASSLGQVGNSPLHF